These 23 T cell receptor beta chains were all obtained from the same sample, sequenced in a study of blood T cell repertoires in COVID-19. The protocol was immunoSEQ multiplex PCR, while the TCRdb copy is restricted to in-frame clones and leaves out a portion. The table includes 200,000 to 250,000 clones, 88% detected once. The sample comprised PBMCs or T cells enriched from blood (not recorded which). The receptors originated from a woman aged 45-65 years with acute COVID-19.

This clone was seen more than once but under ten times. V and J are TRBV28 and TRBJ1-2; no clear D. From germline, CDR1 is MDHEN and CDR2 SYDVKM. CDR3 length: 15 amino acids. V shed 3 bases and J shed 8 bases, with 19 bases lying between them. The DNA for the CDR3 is TGTGCCAGCAGTTTCCTCAGGTTATGGATGAACGGCTACACCTTC. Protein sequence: CASSFLRLWMNGYTF.

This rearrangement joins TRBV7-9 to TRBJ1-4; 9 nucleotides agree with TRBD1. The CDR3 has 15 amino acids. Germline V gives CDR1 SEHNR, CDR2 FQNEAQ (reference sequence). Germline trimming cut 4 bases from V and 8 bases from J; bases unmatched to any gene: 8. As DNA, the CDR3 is TGTGCCAGCAGCTCTCCGGGACAGGGTCGGGAAAAACTGTTTTTT. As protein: CASSSPGQGREKLFF.

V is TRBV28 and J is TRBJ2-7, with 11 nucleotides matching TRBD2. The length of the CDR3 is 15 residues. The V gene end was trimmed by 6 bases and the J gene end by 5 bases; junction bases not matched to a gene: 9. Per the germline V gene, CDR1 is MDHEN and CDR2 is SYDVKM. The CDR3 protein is CASSPRTSGFHEQYF. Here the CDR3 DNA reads TGTGCCAGCAGCCCTAGGACTAGCGGGTTCCACGAGCAGTACTTC.

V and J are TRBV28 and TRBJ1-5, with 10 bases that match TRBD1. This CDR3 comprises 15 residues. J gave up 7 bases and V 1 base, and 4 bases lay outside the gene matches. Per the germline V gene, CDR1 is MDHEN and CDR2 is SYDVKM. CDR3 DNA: TGTGCCAGCAGTTTATTGGACAGGGGGGAGCAGCCCCAGCATTTT. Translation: CASSLLDRGEQPQHF.

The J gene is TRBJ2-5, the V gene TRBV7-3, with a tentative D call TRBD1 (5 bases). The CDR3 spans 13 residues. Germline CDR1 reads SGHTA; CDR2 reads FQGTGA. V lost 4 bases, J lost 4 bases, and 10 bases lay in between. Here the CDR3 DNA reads TGTGCCAGCAGCTCGTATCAGGGAGAGACCCAGTACTTC. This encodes CASSSYQGETQYF. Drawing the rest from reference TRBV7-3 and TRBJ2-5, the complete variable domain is GAGVSQTPSNKVTEKGKYVELRCDPISGHTALYWYRQSLGQGPEFLIYFQGTGAADDSGLPNDRFFAVRPEGSVSTLKIQRTERGDSAVYLCASSSYQGETQYFGPGTRLLVL.

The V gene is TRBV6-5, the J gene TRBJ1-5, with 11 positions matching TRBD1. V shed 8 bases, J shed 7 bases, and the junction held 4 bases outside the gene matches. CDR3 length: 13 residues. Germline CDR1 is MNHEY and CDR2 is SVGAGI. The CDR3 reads CASRTGGSQPQHF. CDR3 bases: TGTGCCAGCCGGACAGGGGGCAGCCAGCCCCAGCATTTT.

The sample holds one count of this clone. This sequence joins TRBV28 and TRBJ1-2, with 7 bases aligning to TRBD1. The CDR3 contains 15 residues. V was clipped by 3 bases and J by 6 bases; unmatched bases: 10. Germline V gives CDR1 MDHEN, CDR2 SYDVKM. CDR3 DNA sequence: TGTGCCAGCAGTTTTCGCGACAGGGTCGGGAATGGCTACACCTTC. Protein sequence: CASSFRDRVGNGYTF.

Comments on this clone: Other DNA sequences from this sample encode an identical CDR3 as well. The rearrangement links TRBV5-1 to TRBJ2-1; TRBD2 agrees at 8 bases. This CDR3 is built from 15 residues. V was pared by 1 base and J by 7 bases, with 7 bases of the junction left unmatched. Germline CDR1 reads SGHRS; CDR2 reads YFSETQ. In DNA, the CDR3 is TGCGCCAGCAGCTTGACGAGCGGGAGTAGAAATGAGCAGTTCTTC. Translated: CASSLTSGSRNEQFF. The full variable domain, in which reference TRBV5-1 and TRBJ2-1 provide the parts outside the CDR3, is KAGVTQTPRYLIKTRGQQVTLSCSPISGHRSVSWYQQTPGQGLQFLFEYFSETQRNKGNFPGRFSGRQFSNSRSEMNVSTLELGDSALYLCASSLTSGSRNEQFFGPGTRLTVL.

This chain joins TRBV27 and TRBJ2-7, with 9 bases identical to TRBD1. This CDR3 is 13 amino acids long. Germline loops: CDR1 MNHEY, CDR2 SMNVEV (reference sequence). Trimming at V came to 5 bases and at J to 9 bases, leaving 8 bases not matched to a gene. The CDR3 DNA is TGTGCCAGCAGTCCCGGACAGGGGTTAGGGCAGTACTTC. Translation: CASSPGQGLGQYF.

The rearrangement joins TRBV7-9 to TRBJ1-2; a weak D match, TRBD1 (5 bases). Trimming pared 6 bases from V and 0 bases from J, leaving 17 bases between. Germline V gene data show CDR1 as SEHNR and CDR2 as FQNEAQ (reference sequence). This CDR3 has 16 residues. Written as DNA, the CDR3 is TGTGCCAGCAGACCCCAGCAGGGACTCGCTAACTATGGCTACACCTTC. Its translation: CASRPQQGLANYGYTF.

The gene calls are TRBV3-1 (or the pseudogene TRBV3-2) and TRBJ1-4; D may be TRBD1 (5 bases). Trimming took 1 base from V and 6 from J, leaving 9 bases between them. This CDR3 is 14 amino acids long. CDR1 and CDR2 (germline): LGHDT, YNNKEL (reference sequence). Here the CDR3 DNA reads TGTGCCAGCAGCCAAGGTGCGGGGGATGAAAAACTGTTTTTT. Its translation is CASSQGAGDEKLFF.

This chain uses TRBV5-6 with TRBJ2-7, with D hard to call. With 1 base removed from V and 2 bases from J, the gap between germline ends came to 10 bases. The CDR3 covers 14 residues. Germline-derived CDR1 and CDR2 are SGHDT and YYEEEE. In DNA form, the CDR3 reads TGTGCCAGCAGCTTGTTTACAGTCGCCTACGAGCAGTACTTC. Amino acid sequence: CASSLFTVAYEQYF.

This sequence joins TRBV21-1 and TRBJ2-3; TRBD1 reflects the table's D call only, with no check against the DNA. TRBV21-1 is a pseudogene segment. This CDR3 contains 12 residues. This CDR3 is CASRGQSDTQYF. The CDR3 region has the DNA TGTGCCAGCAGAGGACAATCAGATACGCAGTATTTT.

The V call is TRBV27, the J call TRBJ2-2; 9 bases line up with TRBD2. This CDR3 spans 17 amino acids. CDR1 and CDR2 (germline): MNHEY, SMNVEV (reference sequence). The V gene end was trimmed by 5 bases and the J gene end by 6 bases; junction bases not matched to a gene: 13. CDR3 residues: CASSPRGGRAHPGELFF. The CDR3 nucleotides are TGTGCCAGCAGTCCTAGAGGCGGGAGGGCCCACCCCGGGGAGCTGTTTTTT.

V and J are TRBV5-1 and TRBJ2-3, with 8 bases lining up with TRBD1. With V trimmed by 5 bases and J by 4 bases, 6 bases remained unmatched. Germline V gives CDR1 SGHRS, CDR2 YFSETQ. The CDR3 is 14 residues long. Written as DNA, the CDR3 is TGCGCCAGCAGGGACGGACAGGGAGCAGATACGCAGTATTTT. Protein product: CASRDGQGADTQYF.

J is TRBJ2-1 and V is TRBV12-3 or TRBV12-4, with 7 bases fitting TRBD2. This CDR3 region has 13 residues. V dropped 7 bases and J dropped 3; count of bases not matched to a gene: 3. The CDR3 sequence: CASTLADYNEQFF. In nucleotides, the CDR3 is TGTGCCAGCACCCTAGCGGACTACAATGAGCAGTTCTTC.

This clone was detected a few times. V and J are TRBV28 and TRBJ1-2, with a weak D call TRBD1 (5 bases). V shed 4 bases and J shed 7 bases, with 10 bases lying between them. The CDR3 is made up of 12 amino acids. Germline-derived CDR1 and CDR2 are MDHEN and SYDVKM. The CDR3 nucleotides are TGTGCCAGCAGTTCGGGGGTGGTTGGCTACACCTTC. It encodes CASSSGVVGYTF.

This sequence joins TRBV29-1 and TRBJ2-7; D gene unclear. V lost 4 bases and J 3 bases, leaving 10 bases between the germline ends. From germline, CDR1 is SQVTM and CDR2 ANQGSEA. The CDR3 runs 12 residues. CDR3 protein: CSVAPDSYEQYF. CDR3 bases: TGCAGCGTTGCCCCCGATAGCTACGAGCAGTACTTC.

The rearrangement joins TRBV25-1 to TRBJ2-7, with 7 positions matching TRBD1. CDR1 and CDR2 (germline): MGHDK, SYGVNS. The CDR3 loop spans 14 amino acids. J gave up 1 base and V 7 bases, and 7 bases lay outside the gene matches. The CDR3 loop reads CASTQRDSSYEQYF. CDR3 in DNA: TGTGCCAGCACCCAGAGGGACAGTTCCTACGAGCAGTACTTC.

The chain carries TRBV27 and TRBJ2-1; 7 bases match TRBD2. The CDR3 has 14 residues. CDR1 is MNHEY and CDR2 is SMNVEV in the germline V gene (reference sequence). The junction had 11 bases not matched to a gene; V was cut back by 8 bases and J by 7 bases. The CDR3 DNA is TGTGCCAGCGCTGTAGGCGGGAGTCTTAATGAGCAGTTCTTC. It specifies CASAVGGSLNEQFF.

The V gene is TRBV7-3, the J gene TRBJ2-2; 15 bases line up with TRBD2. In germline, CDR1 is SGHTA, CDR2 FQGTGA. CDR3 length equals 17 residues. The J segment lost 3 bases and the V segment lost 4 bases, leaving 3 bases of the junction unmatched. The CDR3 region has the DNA TGTGCCAGCAGCTCGGGACTAGCGGGAGGATACACCGGGGAGCTGTTTTTT. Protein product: CASSSGLAGGYTGELFF.

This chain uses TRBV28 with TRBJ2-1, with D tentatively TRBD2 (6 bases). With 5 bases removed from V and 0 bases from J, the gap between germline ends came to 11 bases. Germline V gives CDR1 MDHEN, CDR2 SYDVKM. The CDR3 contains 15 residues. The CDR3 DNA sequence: TGTGCCAGCAGTCGCGGGACTTACTCCTACAATGAGCAGTTCTTC. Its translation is CASSRGTYSYNEQFF.

The DNA for the CDR3 is TGTGCCAGCAGCGGGAGACTAGCGGGAGGGATTTCCGAGCAGTACTTC. Residues: CASSGRLAGGISEQYF. The chain employs TRBV7-2 and TRBJ2-7; 14 nucleotides line up with TRBD2. CDR3 length: 16 residues. Germline lookup yields CDR1 SGHTA and CDR2 FQGNSA. The junction had 9 bases not matched to a gene; V was cut back by 5 bases and J by 6 bases.